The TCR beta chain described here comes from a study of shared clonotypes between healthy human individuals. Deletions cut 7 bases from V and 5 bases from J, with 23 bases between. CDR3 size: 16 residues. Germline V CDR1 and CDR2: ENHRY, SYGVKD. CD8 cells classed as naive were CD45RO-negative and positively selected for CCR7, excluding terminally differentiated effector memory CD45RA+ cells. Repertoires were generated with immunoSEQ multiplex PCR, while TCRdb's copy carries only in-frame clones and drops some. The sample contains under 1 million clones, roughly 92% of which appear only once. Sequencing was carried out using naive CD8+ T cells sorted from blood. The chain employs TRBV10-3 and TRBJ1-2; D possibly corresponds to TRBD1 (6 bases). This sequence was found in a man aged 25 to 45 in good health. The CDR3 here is CAIKPSGASVNYGYTF. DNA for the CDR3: TGTGCCATCAAACCCTCGGGGGCGTCCGTTAATTATGGCTACACCTTC.